These 18 T cell receptor beta chains came from one sample sequenced in a study of cytomegalovirus exposure and HLA in healthy donors (TCRdb year 2017). Receptor libraries were prepared by the immunoSEQ multiplex PCR assay. A mixture of 60 forward primers for TCR Vbeta segments and 13 reverse primers for TCR Jbeta segments was used in the multiplex PCR. Drawn from immuneACCESS, this table holds only the in-frame rearrangements with V and J called that TCRdb kept. Clones are partly lost; checked studies trace under half to an unresolved V gene and leave the rest unexplained. The sample table shows approximately 190,000 clones, and around 80% are seen once. 6.3% of the sample lies in the top ten. The specimen sequenced was PBMCs. The receptors were gathered from a man aged 40-55 years in good health and CMV-seropositive.

The J gene is TRBJ1-1, the V gene TRBV5-3; D is ambiguous. TRBV5-3 is annotated as an ORF whose role is uncertain. The CDR3 has 13 amino acids. V shed 0 bases and J shed 1 base, with 4 bases lying between them. The CDR3 bases are TGTGCCAGAAGCTTGGGGAGGAACACTGAAGCTTTCTTT. Translating it yields CARSLGRNTEAFF.

V is TRBV5-1 and J is TRBJ1-1, with TRBD1 matching over 8 bases. This CDR3 comprises 16 residues. Germline CDR1 is SGHRS and CDR2 is YFSETQ. V lost 3 bases and J lost 2; bases outside the gene matches: 9. The CDR3 region is CASSSILGQGNTEAFF. In nucleotides, the CDR3 is TGCGCCAGCAGCTCGATACTTGGACAGGGCAACACTGAAGCTTTCTTT.

The chain links TRBV28 to TRBJ1-5; TRBD1 matches at 8 bases. Germline V CDR1 and CDR2: MDHEN, SYDVKM. The length of the CDR3 is 18 residues. The V segment lost 1 base and the J segment 3 bases; nucleotides outside the gene matches: 11. As DNA, the CDR3 is TGTGCCAGCAGTTTATCGGGGGCAGGGGGCATTTACAATCAGCCCCAGCATTTT. It is translated as CASSLSGAGGIYNQPQHF. The complete variable domain, with remaining parts taken from reference TRBV28 and TRBJ1-5, reads DVKVTQSSRYLVKRTGEKVFLECVQDMDHENMFWYRQDPGLGLRLIYFSYDVKMKEKGDIPEGYSVSREKKERFSLILESASTNQTSMYLCASSLSGAGGIYNQPQHFGDGTRLSIL.

In its sample, this clone was seen a few times. The CDR3 DNA follows: TGTGCCAGCAGCACCATGGGGGACAGGGGGCACGAGCAGTACTTC. Its protein product is CASSTMGDRGHEQYF. This rearrangement joins TRBV11-1 to TRBJ2-7, with 12 nucleotides matching TRBD1. In germline, CDR1 is SGHAT, CDR2 FQDESV (reference sequence). The junction had 7 bases not matched to a gene; V was cut back by 5 bases and J by 5 bases. The length of the CDR3 is 15 residues.

This sequence joins TRBV10-2 and TRBJ1-2; D call uncertain. Trimming shortened V by 4 bases and J by 8 bases, and 11 bases separated the two germline ends. From germline, CDR1 is WSHSY and CDR2 SAAADI. This CDR3 comprises 12 residues. The CDR3 region is CASSVGRSGYTF. In DNA form, the CDR3 reads TGCGCCAGCAGTGTAGGCAGGTCCGGCTACACCTTC.

V usage is TRBV6-1 and J usage is TRBJ1-1, with D perhaps matching TRBD1 (6 bases). The germline V and J ends were trimmed by 6 bases and 1 base, with 9 bases remaining between them. Germline CDR1 MNHNS, CDR2 SASEGT. The CDR3 loop spans 13 amino acids. Written as DNA, the CDR3 is TGTGCCAGCAGCCCGACAGGGAACACTGAAGCTTTCTTT. Translated: CASSPTGNTEAFF.

V and J are TRBV30 and TRBJ2-7; TRBD1 might be the D (5 bases). Germline CDR1 reads GTSNPN; CDR2 reads SVGIG (reference sequence). The V end lost 7 bases, the J end lost 0 bases, and 22 bases lay between the germline ends. The CDR3 sequence is 16 residues long. The CDR3 loop is CASPPPRAESSYEQYF. As DNA, the CDR3 is TGTGCCTCACCCCCCCCCAGGGCGGAGAGCTCCTACGAGCAGTACTTC.

The chain is built from TRBV11-2 and TRBJ2-7, with D possibly TRBD1 on 5 matching bases. Germline V gene lookup returns CDR1 SGHAT and CDR2 FQNNGV. The CDR3 is 14 residues long. V lost 5 bases, J lost 2 bases, and 13 bases lay in between. The CDR3 DNA reads TGTGCCAGCAGCGTCGCTGGGGCCACCTACGAGCAGTACTTC. Protein sequence: CASSVAGATYEQYF.

This clone was found a few times. The chain recombines TRBV19 with TRBJ2-3, with 8 bases matching TRBD2. The V gene's germline CDR1 is LNHDA and CDR2 SQIVND (reference sequence). CDR3 size: 14 residues. The V segment lost 5 bases and the J segment 0 bases; nucleotides outside the gene matches: 1. CDR3 residues: CASSPSGSTDTQYF. As DNA, the CDR3 is TGTGCCAGTAGTCCTAGCGGGAGCACAGATACGCAGTATTTT.

V is TRBV5-4 and J is TRBJ1-2; possible D gene TRBD1, 5 bases. CDR3 length: 13 amino acids. In germline, CDR1 is SGHNT, CDR2 YYREEE (reference sequence). V was pared by 3 bases and J by 4 bases, with 10 bases between. The CDR3 region has the DNA TGTGCCAGCAGCTGGTCGGGGGGCTATGGCTACACCTTC. Translating it yields CASSWSGGYGYTF.

The J gene is TRBJ1-5, the V gene TRBV15; D call uncertain. Germline CDR1 is LNHNV and CDR2 is YYDKDF (reference sequence). This CDR3 comprises 14 residues. V was trimmed by 0 bases and J by 2 bases, leaving 5 bases between them. This CDR3 is CATSRDRGNQPQHF. In DNA, the CDR3 is TGTGCCACCAGCAGAGATCGGGGCAATCAGCCCCAGCATTTT.

Here the CDR3 DNA reads TGTGCCAGCAGTGACGGGGAAGAGACCCAGTACTTC. As protein: CASSDGEETQYF. This chain connects TRBV2 to TRBJ2-5; D possibly corresponds to TRBD2 (5 bases). The germline V and J ends were trimmed by 3 bases and 3 bases, with 5 bases remaining between them. The CDR3 contains 12 residues. Germline loops: CDR1 SNHLY, CDR2 FYNNEI.

The genes are TRBV12-5 and TRBJ1-4, with D possibly being TRBD1 (6 bases). Trimming removed 6 bases from V and 5 bases from J, with 13 bases in between. This CDR3 contains 14 residues. Germline CDR1 and CDR2: LGHNT and FRNRAP. The CDR3 DNA reads TGTGCTAGTGGGTCGGACAGCTTAAATGAAAAACTGTTTTTT. Encoded protein: CASGSDSLNEKLFF.

This clone was counted once. The chain employs TRBV6-5 and TRBJ2-3, with D perhaps matching TRBD2 (5 bases). Trimming shortened V by 0 bases and J by 6 bases, and 16 bases separated the two germline ends. Per the germline V gene, CDR1 is MNHEY and CDR2 is SVGAGI. CDR3 length equals 16 residues. The CDR3 DNA sequence: TGTGCCAGCAGTTACTCGACTTGGAGGCTGGACGATACGCAGTATTTT. Protein: CASSYSTWRLDDTQYF.

The chain carries TRBV7-6 and TRBJ2-6; TRBD2 might be the D (6 bases). The V gene's germline CDR1 is SGHVS and CDR2 FNYEAQ. The germline V and J ends were trimmed by 2 bases and 1 base, with 18 bases remaining between them. CDR3 size: 19 residues. CDR3 sequence (DNA): TGTGCCAGCAGCTTAAAGCCGCCCGGGGGTTTTTCTGGGGCCAACGTCCTGACTTTC. Translation: CASSLKPPGGFSGANVLTF. Complete variable domain (other parts from reference TRBV7-6 and TRBJ2-6): GAGVSQSPRYKVTKRGQDVALRCDPISGHVSLYWYRQALGQGPEFLTYFNYEAQQDKSGLPNDRFSAERPEGSISTLTIQRTEQRDSAMYRCASSLKPPGGFSGANVLTFGAGSRLTVL.

The chain carries TRBV5-6 and TRBJ2-3; unclear D gene. Deletions cut 2 bases from V and 2 bases from J, with 3 bases between. Germline CDR1 and CDR2: SGHDT and YYEEEE. The CDR3 is made up of 12 amino acids. Written as DNA, the CDR3 is TGTGCCAGCAGCTTTATCACAGATACGCAGTATTTT. Encoded protein: CASSFITDTQYF.

The chain combines TRBV2 with TRBJ2-2, with 8 nucleotides matching TRBD1. Germline CDR1 reads SNHLY; CDR2 reads FYNNEI. The CDR3 runs 15 residues. V shed 3 bases, J shed 3 bases, and the junction held 3 bases outside the gene matches. The CDR3: CASSDPDRDTGELFF. The CDR3 DNA sequence: TGTGCCAGCAGTGACCCGGACAGGGACACCGGGGAGCTGTTTTTT.

The chain is built from TRBV7-9 and TRBJ2-7; 7 bases fit TRBD1. Trimming cost V 4 bases and J 6 bases; bases outside gene matches: 3. The CDR3 has 12 residues. Looked up from germline, CDR1 is SEHNR and CDR2 is FQNEAQ (reference sequence). In DNA form, the CDR3 reads TGTGCCAGCAGCTCCAGGGGGATCGAGCAGTACTTC. It yields the protein CASSSRGIEQYF. The complete variable domain, with remaining parts taken from reference TRBV7-9 and TRBJ2-7, reads DTGVSQNPRHKITKRGQNVTFRCDPISEHNRLYWYRQTLGQGPEFLTYFQNEAQLEKSRLLSDRFSAERPKGSFSTLEIQRTEQGDSAMYLCASSSRGIEQYFGPGTRLTVT.